This record covers a single T cell receptor (beta chain). Its antigen is unknown. No much larger clone is present one base from it, and per-base qualities are unavailable. The data stem from a study of blood T cell repertoires in COVID-19 (TCRdb year 2020). Background for the entire study: Collaborator samples came from the United States, Italy and Spain and covered acute and convalescent phases of COVID-19. The material from the prospective study consisted of cDNA or gDNA derived from T cells, B-cell-depleted T cells, or PBMCs. Deeply sampled blood TCRbeta repertoires from subjects exposed to, actively infected with, or recovered from COVID-19 were included in the dataset. The repertoires were released in a freely available public database intended as a resource for research on the immune response to SARS-CoV-2. The samples were drawn from the first 160 participants of the ongoing ImmuneRACE study and from about 1,200 subjects provided by 6 global collaborators. Nearly every sample came with metadata listing a de-identified subject ID, COVID-19 status, age in years and sex. Where available, HLA class I and class II types were obtained from metadata supplied by the sample provider rather than from assay-based typing.

Beyond this particular receptor, the publication reports: The quantity of clinical and demographic metadata differed by source and by participant and was supplied without curation.

Collaborating institutions collected whole blood in K2EDTA tubes following their own protocols. For TCRbeta analysis, collaborator samples were shipped as frozen whole blood, as isolated PBMCs, or as DNA extracted from either sample type. TCRbeta CDR3 regions were amplified from genomic DNA using the immunoSEQ Assay, a bias-controlled multiplex PCR. The study's own analysis went as follows. The number of nucleated cells in each sample was estimated from the amplification of reference gene primers within the assay. To quantify the absolute abundance of each unique TCRbeta CDR3 rearrangement, sequence reads were collapsed and filtered. For each sample, productive Simpson clonality was calculated as the square root of Simpson's diversity index across productive rearrangements. TCRdb limited this immuneACCESS table to in-frame rearrangements with V and J called. A share of clones is missing; checked studies link under half to unresolved V genes, and the rest is unexplained. That table gives V, J and clone size, and the DNA gave D and trimming. Counted in this sample were 150,000 to 190,000 clones; approximately 80% of them appeared once. The biggest ten clones account for 9.8% of the sample.

According to the germline V gene, CDR1 reads SGHVS and CDR2 reads FNYEAQ. Clipping removes 4 bases from V and 2 bases from J, with 14 as the unmatched junction base count. Taken from cysteine to phenylalanine, the CDR3 has 17 residues. The retained sequence is limited to the CDR3, 51 bases, with the frame set at the first base. The rearrangement joined TRBV7-6 to TRBJ2-7, with TRBD2 identical over 7 junction bases. Sequencing was carried out using peripheral blood. The TCR comes from a woman between 50 and 59 years old with acute or convalescent COVID-19. The CDR3 corresponds to CASSSSRGSGAPYEQYF. The DNA sequence is given as TGTGCCAGCAGCTCCTCGCGCGGGAGCGGCGCCCCCTACGAGCAGTACTTC.